This T cell receptor beta chain was identified during a study of T cell responses to AZD1222 COVID-19 vaccine. Study background: The analysis combined second doses at about 4 or about 12 weeks. The study, taken as a whole, reports: There were vaccine-associated CD4 TCRs across spike, dominant at 160-218 and 743-854. Targets within unmutated variant regions were reportedly found for nearly half of spike-specific TCRs. Donors were chiefly white British, with a greater number of females, and clonal diversity was perhaps underestimated.

Regarding this clone: As yet, its antigen is unknown.

The length of the CDR3 is 11 residues. From germline, CDR1 is MGHDK and CDR2 SYGVNS. V shed 8 bases and J shed 6 bases, with 8 bases lying between them. Here immunoSEQ multiplex PCR was the method, and the copy in TCRdb shows in-frame clones only, minus some. The data hold some 170,000 clones, with just over 90% observed a single time. Material: peripheral blood, obtained on day 0 of AZD1222 vaccination. The rearrangement joins TRBV25-1 to TRBJ1-5; D call uncertain. The TCR was taken from an adult in good health. The CDR3 loop reads CASRMVQPQHF. The DNA for the CDR3 is TGTGCCAGCCGGATGGTTCAGCCCCAGCATTTT.